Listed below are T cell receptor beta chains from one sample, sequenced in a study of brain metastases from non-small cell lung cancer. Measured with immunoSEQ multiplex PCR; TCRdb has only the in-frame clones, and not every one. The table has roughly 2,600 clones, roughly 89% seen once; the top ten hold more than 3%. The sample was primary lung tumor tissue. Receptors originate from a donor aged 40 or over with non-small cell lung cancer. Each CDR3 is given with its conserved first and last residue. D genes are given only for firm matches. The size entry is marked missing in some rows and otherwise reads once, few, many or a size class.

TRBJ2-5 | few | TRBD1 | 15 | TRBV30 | CAWQLGRTGEETQYF | TGTGCCTGGCAACTAGGCCGGACAGGAGAAGAGACCCAGTACTTC
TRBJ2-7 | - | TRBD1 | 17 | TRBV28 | CASSSDSTGGWIDEQYF | TGTGCCAGCAGTTCCGATTCGACAGGGGGCTGGATAGACGAGCAGTACTTC
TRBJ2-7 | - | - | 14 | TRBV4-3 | CASSQSGISYEQYF | TGCGCCAGCAGCCAATCGGGCATCTCCTACGAGCAGTACTTC
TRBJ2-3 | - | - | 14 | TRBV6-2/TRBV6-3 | CASSYWGSSDTQYF | TGTGCCAGCAGTTACTGGGGCAGCTCAGATACGCAGTATTTT
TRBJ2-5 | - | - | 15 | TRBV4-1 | CASSQARIGQETQYF | TGCGCCAGCAGCCAAGCGCGGATTGGCCAAGAGACCCAGTACTTC
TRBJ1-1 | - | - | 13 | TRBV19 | CASTTTANTEAFF | TGTGCCAGTACTACAACGGCGAACACTGAAGCTTTCTTT
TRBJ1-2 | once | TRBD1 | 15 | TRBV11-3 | CASSLRGQGAYGYTF | TGTGCCAGCAGCTTAAGGGGACAGGGGGCGTATGGCTACACCTTC
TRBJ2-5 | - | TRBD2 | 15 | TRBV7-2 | CASSLGSGSPETQYF | TGTGCCAGCAGCTTGGGTAGCGGGTCCCCCGAGACCCAGTACTTC
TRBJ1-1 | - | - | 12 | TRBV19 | CASSKLRTEAFF | TGTGCCAGTAGTAAGTTAAGAACTGAAGCTTTCTTT
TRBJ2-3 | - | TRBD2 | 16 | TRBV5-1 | CASSLIGAGVTDTQYF | TGCGCCAGCAGCTTGATTGGAGCGGGGGTCACAGATACGCAGTATTTT
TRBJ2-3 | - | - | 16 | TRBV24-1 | CATSDPRTGNTNTQYF | TGTGCCACCAGTGACCCTAGGACTGGAAACACAAATACGCAGTATTTT
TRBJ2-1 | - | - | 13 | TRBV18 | CASSSAYGDEQFF | TGTGCCAGCTCATCGGCCTATGGAGATGAGCAGTTCTTC
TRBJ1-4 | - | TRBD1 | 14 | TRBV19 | CASSIGTDNEKLFF | TGTGCCAGTAGTATCGGGACAGATAATGAAAAACTGTTTTTT
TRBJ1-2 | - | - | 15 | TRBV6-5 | CASSYGALVDYGYTF | TGTGCCAGCAGTTACGGGGCCTTAGTAGACTATGGCTACACCTTC
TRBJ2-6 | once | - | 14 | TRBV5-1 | CATKIGSGANVLTF | TGCGCCACCAAAATCGGGTCTGGGGCCAACGTCCTGACTTTC
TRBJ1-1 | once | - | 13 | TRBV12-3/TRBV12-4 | CASSLWDATEAFF | TGTGCCAGCAGTTTATGGGACGCCACTGAAGCTTTCTTT
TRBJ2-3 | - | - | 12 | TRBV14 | CASNQIPPTQYF | TGTGCCAGCAACCAGATCCCTCCCACGCAGTATTTT
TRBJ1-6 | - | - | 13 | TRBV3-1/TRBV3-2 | CASSQDGVSPLHF | TGTGCCAGCAGCCAAGATGGGGTTTCACCCCTCCACTTT
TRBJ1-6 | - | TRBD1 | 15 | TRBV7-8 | CASSRDRGGNSPLHF | TGTGCCAGCAGCCGAGACAGGGGCGGGAATTCACCCCTCCACTTT
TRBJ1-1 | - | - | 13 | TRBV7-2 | CASSLAVRDEAFF | TGTGCCAGCAGCTTAGCGGTTAGGGACGAAGCTTTCTTT
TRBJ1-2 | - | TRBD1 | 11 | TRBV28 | CASRPDRGYTF | TGTGCCAGCAGACCGGACAGGGGCTACACCTTC
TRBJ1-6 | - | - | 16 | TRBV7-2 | CASSLAESSYNSPLHF | TGTGCCAGCAGCTTGGCGGAGAGCTCCTATAATTCACCCCTCCACTTT
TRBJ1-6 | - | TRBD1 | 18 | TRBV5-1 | CASSLGGSIGQENSPLHF | TGCGCCAGCAGCTTGGGGGGGAGTATCGGACAGGAAAATTCACCCCTCCACTTT
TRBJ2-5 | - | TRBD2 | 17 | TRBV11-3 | CASSPGTSGGNQETQYF | TGTGCCAGCAGCCCGGGGACTAGCGGGGGCAATCAAGAGACCCAGTACTTC
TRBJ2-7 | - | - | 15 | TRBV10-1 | CASSESQGTSYEQYF | TGCGCCAGCAGTGAGTCGCAGGGGACCTCCTACGAGCAGTACTTC
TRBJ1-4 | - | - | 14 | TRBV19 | CAVHRGTGNEKLFF | TGTGCCGTCCACCGGGGCACCGGCAATGAAAAACTGTTTTTT
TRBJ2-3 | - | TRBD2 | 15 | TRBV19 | CASSNGRGGTDTQYF | TGTGCCAGTAGTAACGGGCGGGGGGGCACAGATACGCAGTATTTT
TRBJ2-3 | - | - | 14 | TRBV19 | CASSLGSSTDTQYF | TGTGCCAGTAGTCTTGGGTCCTCTACGGATACGCAGTATTTT
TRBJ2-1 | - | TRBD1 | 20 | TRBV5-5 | CASNLVPARGPMDWNNEQFF | TGTGCCAGCAACTTGGTTCCGGCCAGGGGGCCAATGGATTGGAACAATGAACAGTTCTTC
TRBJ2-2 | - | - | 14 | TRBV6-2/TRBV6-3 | CASSFSRNTGELFF | TGTGCCAGCAGTTTTTCCCGGAACACCGGGGAGCTGTTTTTT
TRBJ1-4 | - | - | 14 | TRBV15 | CATSRGGSSEKLFF | TGTGCCACCAGCAGAGGGGGATCTTCTGAAAAACTGTTTTTT
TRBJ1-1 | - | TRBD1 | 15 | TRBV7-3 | CASSLTGTVDTEAFF | TGTGCCAGCAGCTTAACCGGGACAGTTGACACTGAAGCTTTCTTT
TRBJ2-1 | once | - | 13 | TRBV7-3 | CASSLAGLGEQFF | TGTGCCAGCAGCTTGGCTGGGTTGGGTGAGCAGTTCTTC
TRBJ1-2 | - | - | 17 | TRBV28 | CASRPLGGQTPFYGYTF | TGTGCCAGCAGGCCTTTGGGCGGGCAGACTCCCTTCTATGGCTACACCTTC
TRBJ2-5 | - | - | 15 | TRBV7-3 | CASSLSVGGWETQYF | TGTGCCAGCAGCTTATCAGTCGGGGGATGGGAGACCCAGTACTTC
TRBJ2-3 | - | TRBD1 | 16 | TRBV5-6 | CASSRGTGYGTDTQYF | TGTGCCAGCAGCCGTGGGACAGGGTATGGCACAGATACGCAGTATTTT
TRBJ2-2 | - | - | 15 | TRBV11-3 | CASSLDSSNTGELFF | TGTGCCAGCAGCTTAGACAGCTCCAACACCGGGGAGCTGTTTTTT
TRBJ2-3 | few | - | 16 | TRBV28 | CASSRVERLSTDTQYF | TGTGCCAGTTCCAGGGTGGAGCGGCTTAGCACAGATACGCAGTATTTT
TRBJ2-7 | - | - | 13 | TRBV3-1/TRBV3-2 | CASSQTRDYEQYF | TGTGCCAGCAGCCAGACTAGGGACTACGAGCAGTACTTC
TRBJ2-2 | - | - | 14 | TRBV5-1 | CASSLDRNTGELFF | TGCGCCAGCAGCTTGGACAGGAACACCGGGGAGCTGTTTTTT
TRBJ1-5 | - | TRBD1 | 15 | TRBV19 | CASRGTGVSNQPQHF | TGTGCCAGTAGAGGGACAGGGGTTAGCAATCAGCCCCAGCATTTT
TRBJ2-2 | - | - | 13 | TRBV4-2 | CASSQPYTGELFF | TGTGCCAGCAGCCAACCGTACACCGGGGAGCTGTTTTTT
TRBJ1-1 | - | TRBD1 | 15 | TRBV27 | CASSLSGTGYTEAFF | TGTGCCAGCAGTTTATCAGGGACAGGGTACACTGAAGCTTTCTTT
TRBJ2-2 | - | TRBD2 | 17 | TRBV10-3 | CAIRLSGLAGYTRELFF | TGTGCCATCAGACTTTCCGGACTAGCGGGGTACACCAGGGAGCTGTTTTTT
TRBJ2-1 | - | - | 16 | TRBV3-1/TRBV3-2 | CASSQARGSSYNEQFF | TGTGCCAGCAGCCAAGCTAGGGGAAGCTCCTACAATGAGCAGTTCTTC
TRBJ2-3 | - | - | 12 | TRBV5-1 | CASRPGTDTQYF | TGCGCCAGCAGACCGGGCACAGATACGCAGTATTTT
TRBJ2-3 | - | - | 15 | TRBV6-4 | CASSVHPGLADTQYF | TGTGCCAGCAGTGTTCACCCGGGACTTGCAGATACGCAGTATTTT
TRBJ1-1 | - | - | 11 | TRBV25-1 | CASSVGTEAFF | TGTGCCAGCAGTGTAGGTACTGAAGCTTTCTTT
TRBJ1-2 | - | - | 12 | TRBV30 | CAWRGTLGGYTF | TGTGCCTGGAGAGGGACACTCGGGGGCTACACCTTC